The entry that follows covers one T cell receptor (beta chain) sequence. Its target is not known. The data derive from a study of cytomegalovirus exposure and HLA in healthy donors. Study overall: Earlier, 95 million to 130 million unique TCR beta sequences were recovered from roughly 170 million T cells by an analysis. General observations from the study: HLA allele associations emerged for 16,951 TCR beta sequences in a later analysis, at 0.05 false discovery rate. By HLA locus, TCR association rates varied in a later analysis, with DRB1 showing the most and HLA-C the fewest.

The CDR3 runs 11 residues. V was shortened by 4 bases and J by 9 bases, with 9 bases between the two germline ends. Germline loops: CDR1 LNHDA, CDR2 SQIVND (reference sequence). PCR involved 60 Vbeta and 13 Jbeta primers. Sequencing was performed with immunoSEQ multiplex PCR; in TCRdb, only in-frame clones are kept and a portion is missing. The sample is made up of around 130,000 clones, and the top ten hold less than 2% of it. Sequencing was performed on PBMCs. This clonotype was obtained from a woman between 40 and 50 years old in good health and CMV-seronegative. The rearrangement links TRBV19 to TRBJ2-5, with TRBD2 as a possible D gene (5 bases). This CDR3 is CASSKGLAQYF. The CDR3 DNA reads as TGTGCCAGTAGTAAAGGACTGGCCCAGTACTTC.